Presented here are 9 T cell receptor beta chains from one specimen sequenced in a study of blood T cells in healthy people across ages. A second PCR, run for about 7 to 11 cycles, used a sample-barcoded 5' primer plus a J-beta primer mix. TCRdb recomputed calls from the 5' RACE reads with MiXCR, one row per CDR3 protein. Seen here are about 640,000 distinct CDR3 sequences, roughly 50% observed once, and the top ten hold over 30%. Sequencing used blood. The source is a man in his sixties in good health.

This clonotype was seen a few times. CDR3 region: CASSPLAGHPYF. The CDR3 bases are TGTGCCAGCAGTCCACTAGCGGGGCACCCGTACTTC. The J gene is TRBJ2-5, the V gene TRBV6-2 or TRBV6-3; 10 bases align to TRBD2. The germline gives CDR1 MNHEY, CDR2 SVGEGT. V dropped 5 bases and J dropped 13; count of bases not matched to a gene: 7. The CDR3 runs to 12 residues.

The V gene is TRBV12-3 or TRBV12-4, the J gene TRBJ2-2; D possibly corresponds to TRBD2 (6 bases). Trimming removed 4 bases at V and 2 bases at J, with 11 bases between. CDR3 size: 15 residues. The CDR3 here is CASSSHSGNTGELFF. CDR3 in DNA: TGTGCCAGCAGTTCCCATAGCGGTAACACCGGGGAGCTGTTTTTT.

This clonotype was recorded a few times. The rearrangement uses TRBV11-3 and TRBJ2-1, with 8 bases aligning to TRBD1. The CDR3 covers 13 residues. Germline V lookup: CDR1 SGHNT, CDR2 YENEEA. Unmatched junction bases numbered 3, after V lost 5 bases and J lost 6 bases. This chain's CDR3 is CASSPGTGNEQFF. CDR3 nucleotides: TGTGCCAGCAGCCCGGGGACAGGCAATGAGCAGTTCTTC. Full variable domain (remainder filled in from reference TRBV11-3 and TRBJ2-1): EAGVVQSPRYKIIEKKQPVAFWCNPISGHNTLYWYLQNLGQGPELLIRYENEEAVDDSQLPKDRFSAERLKGVDSTLKIQPAELGDSAVYLCASSPGTGNEQFFGPGTRLTVL.

V gene TRBV20-1 combines with J gene TRBJ2-4; the match to TRBD1 covers 10 bases. Judging by the DNA end, TRBJ2-5 fits better; the J call may be wrong. This CDR3 contains 15 residues. From germline, CDR1 is DFQATT and CDR2 SNEGSKA (reference sequence). CDR3 sequence (DNA): TGCAGTGCTAGAGTCCCGGGACAGGGGCGAGAGACCCAGTACTTC. Its protein is CSARVPGQGRETQYF.

V is TRBV6-5 and J is TRBJ2-7; 7 positions agree with TRBD1. Gene TRBJ2-5 matches the end of the DNA better, so the J call may be wrong. The CDR3 has 14 amino acids. Germline V gene data show CDR1 as MNHEY and CDR2 as SVGAGI. This CDR3 reads CASSYGQVGETQYF. Written as DNA, the CDR3 is TGTGCCAGCAGCTACGGACAGGTGGGCGAGACCCAGTACTTC.

This clonotype has more than one count but fewer than ten. J is TRBJ2-3 and V is TRBV6-4; D tentatively fits TRBD1 or TRBD2 (6 bases each). Per germline, CDR1 MRHNA and CDR2 SNTAGT. V shed 3 bases and J shed 1 base, with 8 bases lying between them. This CDR3 spans 14 amino acids. In nucleotides, the CDR3 is TGTGCCAGCAGTGAAGGGGGGCGCACAGATACGCAGTATTTT. Residues: CASSEGGRTDTQYF.

This clonotype turned up a few times. V gene TRBV6-5 combines with J gene TRBJ2-2; D perhaps matches TRBD1 (6 bases). Germline assignment: CDR1 MNHEY and CDR2 SVGAGI. Trimming pared 0 bases from V and 1 base from J, leaving 12 bases between. This CDR3 comprises 17 residues. The DNA of the CDR3 is TGTGCCAGCAGTTACTCTGGACAGATTATGAACACCGGGGAGCTGTTTTTT. It is translated as CASSYSGQIMNTGELFF.

This clonotype was counted between two and nine times. This chain links TRBV12-3 or TRBV12-4 with TRBJ2-3; 7 bases align to TRBD2. The CDR3 runs 14 residues. V shed 6 bases, J shed 0 bases, and the junction held 3 bases outside the gene matches. The CDR3 nucleotides read TGTGCCAGCAGGTGGGGGGGGAGCACAGATACGCAGTATTTT. Amino acids: CASRWGGSTDTQYF.

The gene calls are TRBV7-2 and TRBJ2-1; D assignment may be TRBD1 or TRBD2 (6 bases each). This CDR3 contains 13 residues. Germline V lookup: CDR1 SGHTA, CDR2 FQGNSA. V was trimmed by 5 bases and J by 8 bases, leaving 13 bases between them. CDR3 amino acids: CASSRGRGDEQFF. CDR3 DNA: TGTGCCAGCAGCCGGGGGCGGGGAGATGAGCAGTTCTTC. Looking up the rest from reference TRBV7-2 and TRBJ2-1 gives the full variable domain: GAGVSQSPSNKVTEKGKDVELRCDPISGHTALYWYRQSLGQGLEFLIYFQGNSAPDKSGLPSDRFSAERTGGSVSTLTIQRTQQEDSAVYLCASSRGRGDEQFFGPGTRLTVL.